This is a list of T cell receptor beta chains from one sample in a study of STAT5B mutations in CD4+ large granular lymphocyte leukemia. This table comes from immunoSEQ multiplex PCR, and its TCRdb copy is limited to in-frame clones, with some not included. The data show more than 30,000 clones, roughly 89% seen once. Sequencing was carried out using CD4+ T cells from blood buffy coats. The receptors derive from a human donor in good health. Each CDR3 is given with its conserved first and last residue. Fields, in order: J gene, D gene, V gene, clone size, CDR3 protein, CDR3 DNA. A D gene is named only where the DNA matches it firmly. Not every row has a clone size; where given, it reads once, few, many or a size class.

j_gene: TRBJ2-1; d_gene: NA; v_gene: TRBV14; abundance: once; CDR3aa: CASSQGLVRWDEQFF; CDR3nt: TGTGCCAGCAGCCAAGGTCTAGTTCGCTGGGATGAGCAGTTCTTC
j_gene: TRBJ1-5; d_gene: NA; v_gene: TRBV12-5; abundance: NA; CDR3aa: CASGSDGSQPQHF; CDR3nt: TGTGCTAGTGGTTCGGACGGCTCGCAGCCCCAGCATTTT
j_gene: TRBJ1-2; d_gene: NA; v_gene: TRBV18; abundance: NA; CDR3aa: CASSPDSNYGYTF; CDR3nt: TGTGCCAGCTCACCCGACAGTAACTATGGCTACACCTTC
j_gene: TRBJ1-2; d_gene: NA; v_gene: TRBV6-1; abundance: NA; CDR3aa: CASSEVGVSYTF; CDR3nt: TGTGCCAGCAGTGAGGTCGGGGTGAGCTACACCTTC
j_gene: TRBJ1-4; d_gene: NA; v_gene: TRBV5-1; abundance: NA; CDR3aa: CASSLQPTNEKLFF; CDR3nt: TGCGCCAGCAGTCTTCAGCCAACTAATGAAAAACTGTTTTTT
j_gene: TRBJ1-1; d_gene: NA; v_gene: TRBV2; abundance: NA; CDR3aa: CASSEPQGFYTEAFF; CDR3nt: TGTGCCAGCAGTGAACCGCAGGGGTTCTACACTGAAGCTTTCTTT
j_gene: TRBJ1-2; d_gene: NA; v_gene: TRBV19; abundance: NA; CDR3aa: CASREQNYGYTF; CDR3nt: TGTGCCAGTAGGGAACAGAACTATGGCTACACCTTC
j_gene: TRBJ2-1; d_gene: NA; v_gene: TRBV5-6; abundance: NA; CDR3aa: CASSFEVAPNNEQFF; CDR3nt: TGTGCCAGCAGCTTTGAAGTAGCGCCTAACAATGAGCAGTTCTTC
j_gene: TRBJ1-1; d_gene: NA; v_gene: TRBV30; abundance: NA; CDR3aa: CAWSEEWKNTEAFF; CDR3nt: TGTGCCTGGAGTGAAGAATGGAAGAACACTGAAGCTTTCTTT
j_gene: TRBJ1-2; d_gene: NA; v_gene: TRBV28; abundance: NA; CDR3aa: CASSFGAPNYGYTF; CDR3nt: TGTGCCAGCAGTTTTGGGGCCCCTAACTATGGCTACACCTTC
j_gene: TRBJ2-3; d_gene: TRBD1; v_gene: TRBV6-5; abundance: NA; CDR3aa: CASSYPPGQGADTQYF; CDR3nt: TGTGCCAGCAGTTACCCGCCGGGACAGGGGGCTGATACGCAGTATTTT
j_gene: TRBJ2-7; d_gene: TRBD2; v_gene: TRBV5-6; abundance: NA; CDR3aa: CASSSTSGRAYFDEQYF; CDR3nt: TGTGCCAGCAGCTCCACTAGCGGGAGGGCCTATTTTGACGAGCAGTACTTC
j_gene: TRBJ2-7; d_gene: NA; v_gene: TRBV6-1; abundance: NA; CDR3aa: CASQHRGHSYEQYF; CDR3nt: TGTGCTAGCCAGCATAGAGGACATTCCTACGAGCAGTACTTC
j_gene: TRBJ1-2; d_gene: TRBD1; v_gene: TRBV19; abundance: NA; CDR3aa: CASMGGQGEYGYTF; CDR3nt: TGTGCCAGCATGGGGGGACAGGGCGAATATGGCTACACCTTC
j_gene: TRBJ1-5; d_gene: NA; v_gene: TRBV28; abundance: NA; CDR3aa: CASSSPESFNQPQHF; CDR3nt: TGTGCCAGCAGTTCACCGGAAAGTTTCAATCAGCCCCAGCATTTT
j_gene: TRBJ2-7; d_gene: TRBD2; v_gene: TRBV11-3; abundance: NA; CDR3aa: CASSLVSGSYEQYF; CDR3nt: TGTGCCAGCAGCTTAGTTAGCGGGAGTTACGAGCAGTACTTC
j_gene: TRBJ1-6; d_gene: NA; v_gene: TRBV6-1; abundance: NA; CDR3aa: CASSVNNSPLHF; CDR3nt: TGTGCCAGCAGCGTAAATAATTCACCCCTCCACTTT
j_gene: TRBJ1-2; d_gene: NA; v_gene: TRBV19; abundance: once; CDR3aa: CASSIGDNNYGYTF; CDR3nt: TGTGCCAGTAGTATTGGGGACAATAACTATGGCTACACCTTC
j_gene: TRBJ1-6; d_gene: NA; v_gene: TRBV5-6; abundance: NA; CDR3aa: CASSFAQGGSPLHF; CDR3nt: TGTGCCAGCAGCTTTGCTCAGGGCGGTTCACCCCTCCACTTT
j_gene: TRBJ2-7; d_gene: TRBD2; v_gene: TRBV7-2; abundance: NA; CDR3aa: CASSSGTSGRSDEQYF; CDR3nt: TGTGCCAGCAGCTCCGGGACTAGCGGGAGGAGTGACGAGCAGTACTTC
j_gene: TRBJ1-1; d_gene: NA; v_gene: TRBV6-4; abundance: NA; CDR3aa: CASSETGNTEAFF; CDR3nt: TGTGCCAGCAGTGAGACAGGGAACACTGAAGCTTTCTTT
j_gene: TRBJ2-1; d_gene: NA; v_gene: TRBV5-1; abundance: NA; CDR3aa: CASSLGGPGPGNEQFF; CDR3nt: TGCGCCAGCAGCTTGGGGGGCCCGGGGCCTGGGAATGAGCAGTTCTTC
j_gene: TRBJ1-2; d_gene: NA; v_gene: TRBV5-4; abundance: NA; CDR3aa: CASSPPSGFYGYTF; CDR3nt: TGTGCCAGCAGCCCCCCCTCAGGGTTTTATGGCTACACCTTC
j_gene: TRBJ1-2; d_gene: TRBD1; v_gene: TRBV18; abundance: NA; CDR3aa: CASSRTGASYTF; CDR3nt: TGTGCCAGCTCAAGGACAGGCGCGAGCTACACCTTC
j_gene: TRBJ2-1; d_gene: NA; v_gene: TRBV2; abundance: NA; CDR3aa: CASSLQGASYNEQFF; CDR3nt: TGTGCCAGCAGTTTACAGGGTGCCTCCTACAATGAGCAGTTCTTC
j_gene: TRBJ2-1; d_gene: TRBD2; v_gene: TRBV11-3; abundance: NA; CDR3aa: CASSQIYLPLAATYNEQFF; CDR3nt: TGTGCCAGCAGCCAGATCTACCTACCGCTAGCGGCGACCTACAATGAGCAGTTCTTC
j_gene: TRBJ2-1; d_gene: TRBD2; v_gene: TRBV6-4; abundance: NA; CDR3aa: CASSSTGTTDNEQFF; CDR3nt: TGTGCCAGCAGTTCTACCGGGACTACAGACAATGAGCAGTTCTTC
j_gene: TRBJ2-3; d_gene: NA; v_gene: TRBV19; abundance: NA; CDR3aa: CASSLTRDISTDTQYF; CDR3nt: TGTGCCAGTAGTCTAACCCGGGACATCAGCACAGATACGCAGTATTTT
j_gene: TRBJ2-7; d_gene: NA; v_gene: TRBV10-3; abundance: few; CDR3aa: CAISEIDSLIYEQYF; CDR3nt: TGTGCCATCAGTGAGATCGATAGCTTGATCTACGAGCAGTACTTC
j_gene: TRBJ2-3; d_gene: NA; v_gene: TRBV2; abundance: few; CDR3aa: CASKGGWSTDTQYF; CDR3nt: TGTGCCAGCAAGGGCGGGTGGAGCACAGATACGCAGTATTTT
j_gene: TRBJ2-1; d_gene: TRBD2; v_gene: TRBV25-1; abundance: NA; CDR3aa: CASSEWTSGREGNEQFF; CDR3nt: TGTGCCAGCAGTGAATGGACTAGCGGGAGGGAGGGGAATGAGCAGTTCTTC
j_gene: TRBJ2-5; d_gene: NA; v_gene: TRBV28; abundance: NA; CDR3aa: CASSLAGTQYF; CDR3nt: TGTGCCAGCAGTTTAGCGGGGACCCAGTACTTC
j_gene: TRBJ2-3; d_gene: NA; v_gene: TRBV18; abundance: NA; CDR3aa: CASSPSGADTQYF; CDR3nt: TGTGCCAGCTCACCATCGGGGGCAGATACGCAGTATTTT
j_gene: TRBJ2-5; d_gene: TRBD2; v_gene: TRBV7-3; abundance: NA; CDR3aa: CASSPNGGSGETQYF; CDR3nt: TGTGCCAGCAGCCCCAACGGGGGGAGCGGAGAGACCCAGTACTTC
j_gene: TRBJ1-1; d_gene: NA; v_gene: TRBV5-1; abundance: NA; CDR3aa: CASSLAADTEAFF; CDR3nt: TGCGCCAGCAGCTTGGCCGCGGACACTGAAGCTTTCTTT
j_gene: TRBJ2-7; d_gene: NA; v_gene: TRBV11-2; abundance: NA; CDR3aa: CASSLVVGSSYEQYF; CDR3nt: TGTGCCAGCAGCTTAGTGGTCGGGAGCTCCTACGAGCAGTACTTC
j_gene: TRBJ2-1; d_gene: NA; v_gene: TRBV7-9; abundance: NA; CDR3aa: CASSSRGGGSYNEQFF; CDR3nt: TGTGCCAGCAGCTCCAGGGGCGGGGGCTCCTACAATGAGCAGTTCTTC
j_gene: TRBJ1-6; d_gene: TRBD1; v_gene: TRBV7-2; abundance: NA; CDR3aa: CASSLAGGASPLHF; CDR3nt: TGTGCCAGCAGCTTAGCAGGGGGCGCATCACCCCTCCACTTT
j_gene: TRBJ1-4; d_gene: NA; v_gene: TRBV11-3; abundance: NA; CDR3aa: CASSYGLTEKLFF; CDR3nt: TGTGCCAGCAGCTACGGGCTCACCGAAAAACTGTTTTTT
j_gene: TRBJ1-4; d_gene: NA; v_gene: TRBV10-3; abundance: NA; CDR3aa: CAIRGTENEKLFF; CDR3nt: TGTGCCATCAGGGGAACAGAAAATGAAAAACTGTTTTTT
j_gene: TRBJ2-1; d_gene: TRBD1; v_gene: TRBV19; abundance: NA; CDR3aa: CASAVGQGNNEQFF; CDR3nt: TGTGCCAGTGCAGTGGGACAGGGGAACAATGAGCAGTTCTTC
j_gene: TRBJ2-5; d_gene: NA; v_gene: TRBV10-3; abundance: NA; CDR3aa: CAISESKGPETQYF; CDR3nt: TGTGCCATCAGTGAGTCAAAAGGCCCAGAGACCCAGTACTTC
j_gene: TRBJ1-1; d_gene: NA; v_gene: TRBV14; abundance: NA; CDR3aa: CASTRTANTEAFF; CDR3nt: TGTGCCAGCACCCGGACAGCAAACACTGAAGCTTTCTTT
j_gene: TRBJ2-2; d_gene: NA; v_gene: TRBV5-1; abundance: NA; CDR3aa: CASSRTLTGIAGELFF; CDR3nt: TGCGCCAGCAGCCGTACTCTCACAGGGATCGCCGGGGAGCTGTTTTTT
j_gene: TRBJ2-3; d_gene: NA; v_gene: TRBV6-1; abundance: NA; CDR3aa: CASSDRGITDTQYF; CDR3nt: TGTGCCAGCAGTGACAGGGGTATCACAGATACGCAGTATTTT
j_gene: TRBJ1-1; d_gene: TRBD1; v_gene: TRBV30; abundance: NA; CDR3aa: CAWSPQGAVPAFF; CDR3nt: TGTGCCTGGAGCCCCCAGGGGGCTGTTCCAGCTTTCTTT
j_gene: TRBJ2-5; d_gene: NA; v_gene: TRBV29-1; abundance: NA; CDR3aa: CSVVSGNQETQYF; CDR3nt: TGCAGCGTTGTGTCGGGAAACCAAGAGACCCAGTACTTC
j_gene: TRBJ2-7; d_gene: NA; v_gene: TRBV14; abundance: NA; CDR3aa: CASSQRGLGTYEQYF; CDR3nt: TGTGCCAGCAGCCAGCGGGGTTTGGGGACCTACGAGCAGTACTTC
j_gene: TRBJ1-2; d_gene: TRBD1; v_gene: TRBV2; abundance: once; CDR3aa: CASGTGGGPSSGYTF; CDR3nt: TGTGCCAGCGGAACAGGGGGAGGGCCCTCGAGTGGCTACACCTTC
j_gene: TRBJ2-3; d_gene: NA; v_gene: TRBV15; abundance: NA; CDR3aa: CATSRDHLVGVSTDTQYF; CDR3nt: TGTGCCACCAGCAGAGATCATCTCGTCGGCGTGTCGACAGATACGCAGTATTTT
j_gene: TRBJ1-5; d_gene: NA; v_gene: TRBV19; abundance: NA; CDR3aa: CASSMSQTLNQPQHF; CDR3nt: TGTGCCAGTAGTATGAGTCAGACTCTAAATCAGCCCCAGCATTTT
j_gene: TRBJ2-3; d_gene: NA; v_gene: TRBV5-4; abundance: NA; CDR3aa: CASTSRRGTDTQYF; CDR3nt: TGTGCCAGCACTTCTAGAAGGGGTACAGATACGCAGTATTTT
j_gene: TRBJ2-7; d_gene: NA; v_gene: TRBV11-2; abundance: NA; CDR3aa: CASSLEYRAHEQYF; CDR3nt: TGTGCCAGCAGCTTAGAGTACAGGGCCCACGAGCAGTACTTC